A selection of T cell receptor beta chains follows, all from one sample in a study of CD8 T cells in ankylosing spondylitis. TCRdb analysed the 5' RACE reads with MiXCR anew, one entry per CDR3 protein. Of fewer than 750,000 distinct CDR3 sequences listed, 15% to 20% are singletons. The source material was blood, either unsorted or a sorted T cell fraction (not recorded which). These receptors all come from a male donor with ankylosing spondylitis. Both conserved end residues are part of each CDR3. The D gene is left open where the match is weak. Some rows have no size entry. The others give once, few or many, or a class for an expanded clone.

>TRBV12-3/TRBV12-4|TRBJ2-1|TRBD1|NA
CASSSDRGDEQFF
>TRBV7-8|TRBJ2-7|NA|NA
CASSAGETYEQYF
>TRBV10-2|TRBJ2-3|NA|NA
CASMSGYSSTDTQYF
>TRBV20-1|TRBJ1-2|TRBD1|NA
CSASGDRGYSDGYTF
>TRBV19|TRBJ2-3|NA|NA
CASGTPSTDTQYF
>TRBV6-5|TRBJ1-4|NA|few
CASSYAMREKLFF
>TRBV6-5|TRBJ1-3|NA|NA
CASSYGPWINTIYF
>TRBV5-1|TRBJ2-1|TRBD2|once
CASRFSGGTLYNEQFF
>TRBV10-3|TRBJ2-3|NA|many
CAISERGLAGKDTQYF
>TRBV11-2|TRBJ2-1|NA|NA
CASSSPIYNEQFF
>TRBV5-1|TRBJ2-1|NA|NA
CASSSGVSRDEQFF
>TRBV5-1|TRBJ2-7|NA|NA
CASSLGLGLYEQYF
>TRBV7-2|TRBJ2-7|TRBD1|NA
CASTVDRGAYEQYF
>TRBV12-3/TRBV12-4|TRBJ2-3|TRBD1|few
CASSLDRGSDTQYF
>TRBV5-1|TRBJ1-1|NA|many
CASSLEAGKNTEAFF